These 3 T cell receptor beta chains came from one sample sequenced in a study of shared clonotypes between healthy human individuals (dated by TCRdb to the early 2020s). The library was produced with the immunoSEQ multiplex PCR assay. TCRdb limited this immuneACCESS table to in-frame rearrangements with V and J called. A share of clones is missing; checked studies link under half to unresolved V genes, and the rest is unexplained. In this sample the table shows roughly 850,000 clones, just over 95% of which occur a single time. The ten largest make up approximately 0.2% of the sample. CD8 naive samples were obtained by positive selection for CCR7 among CD45RO-negative cells, yielding a CD45RA+CCR7+ population from which TemRA cells were excluded. Sequenced: naive CD8+ T cells sorted from blood. This specimen's cell subset or site label, per the study, means: CD45RA+CCR7+. The receptors originated from a man aged 30-40 years in good health.

Concerning this clone: This sample includes further DNA sequences coding for the same CDR3. V gene TRBV28 combines with J gene TRBJ2-7; D unclear. Trimming took off 6 bases at V and 4 bases at J, with 10 bases between the two ends. Germline V gene data show CDR1 as MDHEN and CDR2 as SYDVKM. The CDR3 sequence is 12 residues long. CDR3 nucleotides: TGTGCCAGCAGCCCTACCTCGTACGAGCAGTACTTC. Its protein product is CASSPTSYEQYF.

Notes on this clone: In the same sample, other DNA sequences code for this CDR3. V and J are TRBV29-1 and TRBJ2-2; no definite D call. Germline loops: CDR1 SQVTM, CDR2 ANQGSEA. The V gene lost 4 bases and the J gene lost 0 bases, with 6 bases spanning the gap. The CDR3 runs to 13 residues. In DNA, the CDR3 is TGCAGCGTTGTTGGGACGAACACCGGGGAGCTGTTTTTT. Protein product: CSVVGTNTGELFF.

This chain links TRBV4-1 with TRBJ1-4, with D unresolved. The germline gives CDR1 MGHRA, CDR2 YSYEKL. Trimming left V 8 bases short and J 7 bases short, with 17 bases between. The CDR3 sequence is 14 residues long. CDR3 sequence (DNA): TGCGCCAGCGGAGACACCAAACGGGGTGAAAAACTGTTTTTT. Its protein is CASGDTKRGEKLFF.